The sequence of this T cell receptor (beta chain) was determined in a study of early T cells in non-severe SARS-CoV-2 infection. CDR1 is SGHRS, CDR2 YFSETQ, per germline. CDR3 length equals 19 residues. V trimming: 4 bases; J trimming: 8 bases; junction bases outside the gene matches: 21. MiXCR, run by TCRdb on the 5' RACE reads, gives a single entry per CDR3 protein. This sample carries about 70,000 distinct CDR3 sequences, about 14% of them seen once, and the ten largest clones take 3% to 4.5%. This clonotype was observed a handful of times. The specimen was whole blood, collected at baseline. J is TRBJ2-3 and V is TRBV5-1; TRBD2 agrees at 11 bases. The sequence derives from an adult who was a healthcare worker with PCR-confirmed SARS-CoV-2 infection or an uninfected control (not recorded which). CDR3 loop: CASSPRAGTSGYEIGTQYF. Here the CDR3 DNA reads TGCGCCAGCAGCCCCCGGGCAGGGACTAGCGGTTATGAGATCGGTACGCAGTATTTT.